In this sample, the clone carrying this T cell receptor (beta chain) turned up a few times. Germline V CDR1 and CDR2: ENHRY, SYGVKD. There are 13 residues in the CDR3. Trimming removed 7 bases at V and 8 bases at J, with 17 bases between. This record belongs to a study of blood T cell repertoires in COVID-19. Participants were placed into cohorts based on the clinical history they reported. Sequenced by immunoSEQ multiplex PCR; TCRdb stores in-frame clones only, minus some. The table records over 250,000 clones, about 90% of them present only once. The rearrangement joins TRBV10-3 to TRBJ1-2; tentative D call: TRBD1 (5 bases). The receptor comes from a woman in her thirties who had recovered from COVID-19. Sequencing used PBMCs or T cells enriched from blood (not recorded which). The CDR3 coding sequence is TGTGCCATCAAAACAGGCGTTTCTAACGGCTACACCTTC. Its protein product is CAIKTGVSNGYTF.